This T cell receptor beta chain was obtained from a study of cytomegalovirus exposure and HLA in healthy donors. Primers included in the PCR were 60 Vbeta and 13 Jbeta primers. Measured with immunoSEQ multiplex PCR; TCRdb has only the in-frame clones, and not every one. This repertoire shows 150,000 to 200,000 clones, more than 75% found once; its top ten account for roughly 0.75%. CDR1 and CDR2 (germline): SNHLY, FYNNEI. Trimming took 6 bases from V and 2 from J, leaving 11 bases between them. This CDR3 comprises 14 residues. Study-wide results and limits: From TCR beta sequences, most subjects' HLA-A and HLA-B alleles were reportedly predicted accurately.

As to this clone: Its antigen remains unidentified.

V usage is TRBV2 and J usage is TRBJ1-5; D possibly corresponds to TRBD1 (6 bases). The clonotype was recovered from a woman between 18 and 30 years old in good health and CMV-seronegative. The specimen was PBMCs. In DNA, the CDR3 is TGTGCCAGCAGGTACAGGGAAGGCAATCAGCCCCAGCATTTT. This encodes CASRYREGNQPQHF. Full variable domain (remainder filled in from reference TRBV2 and TRBJ1-5): EPEVTQTPSHQVTQMGQEVILRCVPISNHLYFYWYRQILGQKVEFLVSFYNNEISEKSEIFDDQFSVERPDGSNFTLKIRSTKLEDSAMYFCASRYREGNQPQHFGDGTRLSIL.